This T cell receptor beta chain stems from a study of blood T cell repertoires in COVID-19. On the study more broadly: Whether acute or convalescent, the COVID-19 samples came from the United States, Italy and Spain. T cells, B-cell-depleted T cells, or PBMCs supplied cDNA or gDNA.

In the study's own analysis: For nucleated cells, counts were estimated from reference gene primer amplification. Data came from immunoSEQ multiplex PCR; TCRdb stores just in-frame clones and leaves some out. V, J and clone size derive from that table, while D and trimming were established from the DNA sequence. Of roughly 86,000 clones listed, roughly 80% were seen once; the top ten hold 3% to 4%. Sequences were obtained from peripheral blood. The TCR was taken from a man aged 50 to 60 with acute or convalescent COVID-19.

In nucleotides, the CDR3 is TGTGCCAGCAGTGTAAAGAGAGACGGGGAGCTGTTTTTT. The encoded protein is CASSVKRDGELFF. The rearrangement uses TRBV27 and TRBJ2-2; D gene unclear. The CDR3 runs to 13 residues. Trimming took 5 bases from V and 7 from J, leaving 11 bases between them. Germline V CDR1 and CDR2: MNHEY, SMNVEV (reference sequence).